The 31 T cell receptor delta chains below come from one sample, sequenced in a study of Vδ1+ human thymocytes. Study findings and constraints: Thymic TRG and TRD repertoires appeared highly polyclonal.

RNA was extracted from the cells and then reverse transcribed. The CDR3 regions were amplified by multiplex PCR from V-gene primers to a constant-region primer. TCRdb processed the multiplex PCR reads again with the CATT caller. Here the sample spans tens of thousands of delta-chain clones, roughly 15% being singletons. Their specific antigens are unknown. The sequencing sample was made of Vdelta1+ gamma-delta thymocytes from the thymus. The subset is: FACS-sorted CD3+ TCRalphabeta- TCRVdelta1+ TCRVdelta2- thymocytes. Receptors were obtained from a boy younger than two who had congenital heart surgery.

J is TRDJ1 and V is TRDV1; 7 bases map to TRDD3. V shed 2 bases, J shed 1 base, and the junction held 19 bases outside the gene matches. CDR3 length: 20 amino acids. CDR1 is TSWWSYY, CDR2 QGS, per germline. DNA of the CDR3: TGTGCTCTTGGGGAAAGGTCCGTACGTCTGGCTGGGGGGCCCACCGATAAACTCATCTTT. Protein product: CALGERSVRLAGGPTDKLIF.

A few counts support this clone. V gene TRDV2 combines with J gene TRDJ1; 8 bases match TRDD3. CDR3 length equals 22 residues. Germline V CDR1 and CDR2: GEAIGNYY, EKD. The J segment lost 2 bases and the V segment lost 6 bases, leaving 31 bases of the junction unmatched. CDR3 nucleotides: TGTGCCTGTCCTTTACTGGGGGGATCCATGTTCATCCAGGAAAAGGGGACCGATAAACTCATCTTT. Translating gives CACPLLGGSMFIQEKGTDKLIF.

In regard to this clone: Other nucleotide sequences in the sample specify the same CDR3. V usage is TRDV1 and J usage is TRDJ1, with 9 bases aligning to TRDD3. Germline assignment: CDR1 TSWWSYY and CDR2 QGS. The ends lost 5 bases at V and 0 bases at J; junction bases unmatched: 25. The CDR3 is made up of 22 amino acids. CDR3 loop: CALGNSYLSYWGTPEYTDKLIF. In nucleotides, the CDR3 is TGTGCTCTTGGGAATTCCTACTTGTCCTACTGGGGGACACCAGAGTACACCGATAAACTCATCTTT.

The V call is TRDV1, the J call TRDJ1, with TRDD3 matching 10 bases. The J segment lost 7 bases and the V segment lost 3 bases, leaving 41 bases of the junction unmatched. This CDR3 has 26 residues. CDR1 and CDR2 (germline): TSWWSYY, QGS. The CDR3: CALGDRRASFVEYWGIIHGAIGKLIF. As DNA, the CDR3 is TGTGCTCTTGGGGACCGTCGAGCTTCCTTTGTGGAGTACTGGGGGATCATACACGGGGCGATTGGTAAACTCATCTTT.

On this clone: A much more abundant neighbour one base away suggests this may be a read error. The same CDR3 arises from other DNA sequences in this sample as well. The chain links TRDV1 to TRDJ1; D ambiguous. CDR1 TSWWSYY and CDR2 QGS come from the germline V gene. Trimming took off 0 bases at V and 0 bases at J, with 2 bases between the two ends. This CDR3 comprises 13 residues. CDR3 bases: TGTGCTCTTGGGGAACTCCACACCGATAAACTCATCTTT. This sequence encodes CALGELHTDKLIF.

The V gene is TRDV1, the J gene TRDJ1, with 11 bases matching TRDD3. Germline CDR1 TSWWSYY, CDR2 QGS. The trim removed 0 bases at V and 7 bases at J, leaving 16 bases unmatched. CDR3 length: 19 amino acids. The CDR3 coding sequence is TGTGCTCTTGGGGAACTAGGGCAGCCTCCTGGGGGATACCTTGGTAAACTCATCTTT. Translated, it gives CALGELGQPPGGYLGKLIF.

V is TRDV1 and J is TRDJ1; TRDD3 agrees at 11 bases. The CDR3 sequence is 21 residues long. The junction had 24 bases not matched to a gene; V was cut back by 0 bases and J by 9 bases. Germline assignment: CDR1 TSWWSYY and CDR2 QGS. CDR3 coding DNA: TGTGCTCTTGGGGAACTAGTGACTCCCGCCTGGGGGATACTGGAGGTCGAGGAACTCATCTTT. This encodes CALGELVTPAWGILEVEELIF.

This clone was observed a few times. The chain links TRDV1 to TRDJ1; 10 positions agree with TRDD3. J lost 0 bases, V lost 2 bases, and 24 bases had no gene match. In germline, CDR1 is TSWWSYY, CDR2 QGS. CDR3 length: 23 residues. CDR3 in amino acids: CALGESTRFGGYSSFLNTDKLIF. The CDR3 DNA reads as TGTGCTCTTGGGGAATCAACCCGTTTTGGGGGATACTCCTCCTTCCTGAACACCGATAAACTCATCTTT.

This chain links TRDV1 with TRDJ1; 9 bases agree with TRDD3. Germline V gene data show CDR1 as TSWWSYY and CDR2 as QGS. After removal of 2 bases from V and 0 bases from J, the junction contained 22 bases not matched to a gene. The CDR3 runs to 22 residues. CDR3 DNA sequence: TGTGCTCTTGGGGAAGGGAGGATCCGACTTTGGGGGATAGGGAGGTACACCGATAAACTCATCTTT. The encoded protein is CALGEGRIRLWGIGRYTDKLIF.

In its sample, this clone was seen a few times. The chain couples TRDV1 to TRDJ1, with a weak D call TRDD2 (8 bases). V lost 7 bases and J 2 bases, leaving 41 bases between the germline ends. The length of the CDR3 is 23 residues. Germline V gene data show CDR1 as TSWWSYY and CDR2 as QGS. CDR3 in amino acids: CALVESFLKDWGTREERTDKLIF. CDR3 sequence (DNA): TGTGCTCTTGTGGAGTCCTTCCTAAAGGACTGGGGAACGAGGGAAGAAAGAACCGATAAACTCATCTTT.

This clone turned up a few times. One end of the junction varies from germline; a read error may be responsible. V is TRDV1 and J is TRDJ1, with 13 bases that match TRDD3. CDR1 and CDR2 (germline): TSWWSYY, QGS. The CDR3 has 17 amino acids. For the CDR3, the DNA is TGTGCCCTTGGGGGGAGATTACTGGGGGATACGCCATTTAAACTCATCTTT. It yields the protein CALGGRLLGDTPFKLIF.

This clone was seen only a few times. This rearrangement joins TRDV1 to TRDJ1; 8 bases line up with TRDD3. The CDR3 length is 21 residues. Germline-derived CDR1 and CDR2 are TSWWSYY and QGS. Trimming removed 2 bases from V and 0 bases from J; junction bases left unmatched: 20. The CDR3 DNA reads as TGTGCTCTTGGGGAAAATCTCTCTATACTGGGGGGCCACTTGTACACCGATAAACTCATCTTT. It codes for CALGENLSILGGHLYTDKLIF.

The V and J genes are TRDV1 and TRDJ1, with TRDD3 identical over 9 bases. The CDR3 covers 18 residues. CDR1 and CDR2 (germline): TSWWSYY, QGS. The V gene end was trimmed by 0 bases and the J gene end by 7 bases; junction bases not matched to a gene: 15. CDR3 amino acids: CALGELRSLGDTPGKLIF. In nucleotides, the CDR3 is TGTGCTCTTGGGGAACTCCGATCCCTTGGGGATACGCCGGGTAAACTCATCTTT.

This chain connects TRDV1 to TRDJ1; 8 nucleotides match TRDD3. The V gene end was trimmed by 0 bases and the J gene end by 3 bases; junction bases not matched to a gene: 6. The CDR3 has 16 amino acids. Germline CDR1 TSWWSYY, CDR2 QGS. This chain's CDR3 is CALGELRGGGSDKLIF. The CDR3 DNA is TGTGCTCTTGGGGAACTACGAGGTGGGGGATCCGATAAACTCATCTTT.

The chain uses TRDV1 and TRDJ1; 8 nucleotides line up with TRDD3. CDR1 TSWWSYY and CDR2 QGS come from the germline V gene. The length of the CDR3 is 22 residues. V trimming: 5 bases; J trimming: 1 base; junction bases outside the gene matches: 27. CDR3: CALGTQVTILFSGGSGTDKLIF. CDR3 sequence (DNA): TGTGCTCTTGGGACTCAAGTCACGATACTCTTTAGTGGGGGATCGGGCACCGATAAACTCATCTTT.

The V call is TRDV1, the J call TRDJ1; 12 nucleotides line up with TRDD3. The CDR3 has 19 amino acids. The trim removed 1 base at V and 3 bases at J, leaving 12 bases unmatched. Looked up from germline, CDR1 is TSWWSYY and CDR2 is QGS. CDR3 sequence: CALGEHSEYWGILADKLIF. CDR3 DNA: TGTGCTCTTGGGGAACATTCGGAGTACTGGGGGATACTGGCCGATAAACTCATCTTT.

The chain joins TRDV1 to TRDJ1; D is possibly TRDD3 (6 bases). CDR3 size: 21 residues. Germline-derived CDR1 and CDR2 are TSWWSYY and QGS. CDR3 region: CALRIARLGDPFNWYTDKLIF. CDR3 DNA: TGTGCCTTGCGGATCGCGCGACTAGGGGATCCCTTTAATTGGTACACCGATAAACTCATCTTT.

This clone was detected only a few times. The chain carries TRDV1 and TRDJ1; 9 nucleotides match TRDD3. Germline-derived CDR1 and CDR2 are TSWWSYY and QGS. CDR3 length: 21 amino acids. V shed 5 bases and J 0 bases; nucleotides not matched to a gene: 22. The CDR3 bases are TGTGCTCTTGGGAAAGGACTCGTCGGTTGGGGGATAGATAAGTACACCGATAAACTCATCTTT. Its protein product is CALGKGLVGWGIDKYTDKLIF.

This clone was counted a few times. J is TRDJ1 and V is TRDV1, with TRDD3 matching over 7 bases. V dropped 2 bases and J dropped 1; count of bases not matched to a gene: 31. There are 24 residues in the CDR3. Germline CDR1 is TSWWSYY and CDR2 is QGS. The CDR3 DNA reads as TGTGCTCTTGGGGAAACTAAGCGCGGGACCCTGCGGAGCCCCGTGGGGGACCTCACCGATAAACTCATCTTT. Amino acid sequence: CALGETKRGTLRSPVGDLTDKLIF.

V is TRDV1 and J is TRDJ1, with D possibly matching TRDD3 (6 bases). Germline-derived CDR1 and CDR2 are TSWWSYY and QGS. Trimming stripped 0 bases from V and 0 bases from J, with 23 bases between. CDR3 length equals 20 residues. CDR3 in DNA: TGTGCTCTTGGGGAACTTCAATGTACTGGGTCTACATCGTACACCGATAAACTCATCTTT. It is translated as CALGELQCTGSTSYTDKLIF.

This clone was seen a handful of times. The rearrangement uses TRDV1 and TRDJ1; 10 nucleotides align to TRDD3. Losses at the gene ends were 0 bases for V and 0 bases for J; bases not matched to a gene: 16. The CDR3 sequence is 21 residues long. CDR1 and CDR2 (germline): TSWWSYY, QGS. CDR3 nucleotide sequence: TGTGCTCTTGGGGAACTTCCCCTATCTACTGGGGGATCCTTGTACACCGATAAACTCATCTTT. Its protein product is CALGELPLSTGGSLYTDKLIF.

In its sample, this clone was seen a few times. The chain is built from TRDV1 and TRDJ1; D remains ambiguous. Germline CDR1 reads TSWWSYY; CDR2 reads QGS. The V and J ends lost 4 bases and 7 bases respectively, with 13 bases between them. This CDR3 contains 13 residues. For the CDR3, the DNA is TGTGCTCTTGGGGTACTCCCGTACAGTAAACTCATCTTT. This translates into CALGVLPYSKLIF.

This clone was detected a few times. The rearrangement uses TRDV1 and TRDJ1, with TRDD3 identical over 11 bases. Germline lookup yields CDR1 TSWWSYY and CDR2 QGS. CDR3 length: 19 residues. V was pared by 1 base and J by 5 bases, with 15 bases of the junction left unmatched. In DNA form, the CDR3 reads TGTGCTCTTGGGGAACCGCTTCCTCTCTGGGGGATACATGCTGATAAACTCATCTTT. Translating gives CALGEPLPLWGIHADKLIF.

The genes are TRDV1 and TRDJ1; D not resolved. Trimming shortened V by 3 bases and J by 1 base, and 9 bases separated the two germline ends. CDR1 and CDR2 from the germline V gene are TSWWSYY and QGS. This CDR3 is built from 14 residues. CDR3 protein: CALGDMGPTDKLIF. The CDR3 DNA reads as TGTGCTCTTGGGGATATGGGACCCACCGATAAACTCATCTTT.

On this clone: With a much larger clone just one base away, this may be a read error. The rearrangement links TRAV29/DV5 to TRDJ1; D is unclear. CDR3 length: 14 amino acids. The V and J ends lost 3 bases and 5 bases respectively, with 17 bases between them. The germline CDR1 and CDR2 sequences are NSMFDY and ISSIKDK. CDR3 sequence reads: CAANDLSNFDKLIF. The CDR3 nucleotides read TGTGCAGCAAACGACCTTTCTAACTTTGATAAACTCATCTTT.

The chain joins TRDV1 to TRDJ1; 10 bases align to TRDD3. Trimming removed 2 bases from V and 0 bases from J; junction bases left unmatched: 18. The CDR3 extends over 21 amino acids. The germline V gene has CDR1 TSWWSYY and CDR2 QGS. For the CDR3, the DNA is TGTGCTCTTGGGGAAGTAAAGGTCTCCCCACGACTGGGGGATTACACCGATAAACTCATCTTT. This sequence encodes CALGEVKVSPRLGDYTDKLIF.

In this sample, this clone is medium-sized. The rearrangement joins TRDV2 to TRDJ3, with D possibly matching TRDD3 (5 bases). CDR3 length equals 15 residues. The V end was cut by 4 bases, the J end by 10 bases, with 16 bases between. Germline CDR1 and CDR2: GEAIGNYY and EKD. CDR3 DNA sequence: TGTGCCTGTGATTACCGGGGAACAGAGACCCGACAGATGTTTTTC. Translation gives CACDYRGTETRQMFF.

The chain combines TRDV1 with TRDJ1; 9 bases map to TRDD3. Germline CDR1 is TSWWSYY and CDR2 is QGS. The J segment lost 1 base and the V segment lost 1 base, leaving 13 bases of the junction unmatched. This CDR3 is 19 amino acids long. The CDR3 sequence: CALGEPVYWGTGGTDKLIF. The CDR3 coding sequence is TGTGCTCTTGGGGAACCCGTGTACTGGGGGACAGGGGGCACCGATAAACTCATCTTT.

Details on this clone: One end of the junction fails to match germline, which may point to a read error. The V and J genes are TRDV1 and TRDJ1; D might be TRDD3 (6 bases). Germline V gives CDR1 TSWWSYY, CDR2 QGS. The CDR3 is 16 residues long. The CDR3 is CAVGDLFRILSDKLIF. The CDR3 coding sequence is TGTGCTGTTGGGGACCTTTTCCGGATACTATCCGATAAACTCATCTTT.

This clone was found a few times. This rearrangement joins TRDV1 to TRDJ1, with 9 bases lining up with TRDD3. Germline loops: CDR1 TSWWSYY, CDR2 QGS. This CDR3 region has 18 residues. Trimming took 3 bases from V and 8 from J; bases not matched to a gene: 19. This CDR3 reads CALGELLLGDEGASKLIF. The CDR3, as DNA: TGTGCTCTTGGGGAGCTACTCCTGGGGGATGAGGGGGCCTCAAAACTCATCTTT.

The V and J genes are TRDV1 and TRDJ1, with 9 bases fitting TRDD3. The germline V gene has CDR1 TSWWSYY and CDR2 QGS. This CDR3 comprises 20 residues. After removal of 2 bases from V and 0 bases from J, the junction contained 16 bases not matched to a gene. The CDR3 sequence is CALGELLWGDTPEYTDKLIF. In DNA, the CDR3 is TGTGCTCTTGGGGAATTACTCTGGGGGGATACCCCAGAGTACACCGATAAACTCATCTTT.